This T cell receptor (beta chain) comes out of a study of T cell responses to AZD1222 COVID-19 vaccine. For the study at large: Investigators merged groups given second doses at roughly 4 or roughly 12 weeks.

Overall study findings and caveats: In all cases, repertoires were sampled only after the peak T cell response. Reportedly, nearly half of unique spike TCRs recognized epitopes outside B.1.351/B.1.1.7 mutations. Distributed over spike, vaccine-associated CD4 TCRs predominated at 160-218 and 743-854.

Method: immunoSEQ multiplex PCR; TCRdb's copy keeps in-frame clones and lacks some. This table has around 100,000 clones, about 90% appearing once. For this clone: The antigen is unknown.

The sample was peripheral blood, taken on day 0 of AZD1222 vaccination. The origin of this receptor is an adult in good health.

The DNA of the CDR3 is TGTGCCAGCTCACCACCTATGTCAGGGAATGAAAAACTGTTTTTT. Amino acid sequence: CASSPPMSGNEKLFF. The chain couples TRBV18 to TRBJ1-4, with a weak D call TRBD1 (5 bases). Trimming took 0 bases from V and 5 from J, leaving 10 bases between them. CDR1 is KGHSH and CDR2 is LQKENI in the germline V gene. This CDR3 comprises 15 residues.